The 3 T cell receptor beta chains listed next were all sequenced from one sample in a study of read filtering for tumor transcriptome and immune sequencing. This library used roughly 0.4 ug RNA and molecular barcoded adaptors spanning alpha/delta and beta/gamma chains. Each CDR3 protein gets one entry after TCRdb re-called the reads with MiXCR. Of 62,000 or so distinct CDR3 sequences detected, approximately 22% appear once; the ten largest clones hold about 18%. Sequencing was done on a sample of a population of CD138-negative cells sorted from bone marrow. These receptors were taken from a donor at least 40 years old with multiple myeloma.

This clonotype was found a few times. The chain has TRBV2 and TRBJ1-5; D is undetermined. CDR1 and CDR2 (germline): SNHLY, FYNNEI. The CDR3 has 14 residues. The V and J ends lost 7 bases and 0 bases respectively, with 10 bases between them. This chain's CDR3 is CASMDSYSNQPQHF. The CDR3 DNA sequence: TGTGCCAGCATGGACTCTTATAGCAATCAGCCCCAGCATTTT.

This clonotype was detected ten times or more. The V call is TRBV10-3, the J call TRBJ2-5; 7 bases fit TRBD1. In germline, CDR1 is ENHRY, CDR2 SYGVKD. The CDR3 runs to 13 residues. J gave up 4 bases and V 10 bases, and 9 bases lay outside the gene matches. CDR3 loop: CATGETGPETQYF. In DNA form, the CDR3 reads TGTGCCACCGGAGAGACAGGGCCAGAGACCCAGTACTTC.

A remark on this clonotype: It may be a read error: a sequence one base away is much more abundant. The chain links TRBV14 to TRBJ2-7, with D hard to call. Germline V gene sequence: CDR1 SGHDN, CDR2 FVKESK. The CDR3 is made up of 16 amino acids. With 4 bases removed from V and 0 bases from J, the gap between germline ends came to 16 bases. The CDR3 region has the DNA TGTGCCAGCAGCCCGCTGCCCGGGTCCGCCTCCTACGAGCAGTACTTC. Protein: CASSPLPGSASYEQYF.